A single T cell receptor (beta chain) is shown here with its context. Its antigen specificity is not known. Base quality data are lacking; no much larger clone is found one base away. The method was the immunoSEQ multiplex PCR assay. DNA from the CD4+ T cells that had been cultured and isolated underwent TCR beta CDR3 sequencing. Regarding the original processing steps: The analysis removed non-productive TCR sequences, trimmed reads to the CDR3 region, and retained only CDR3s that were 7 or more amino acids long. The MANAFEST web app was used to identify antigen-specific clonotypes by comparing expansion in peptide wells with expansion in reference cultures. Positive clones required FDR<0.05 expansion versus reference and all other wells, odds ratio above 5, and frequency above 0.1% in two replicate wells. Cross-reactive clonotypes were defined as significantly expanded in SARS-CoV-2 spike wells and in at least one common cold coronavirus spike condition. Levenshtein distance calculated with the stringdist R package was used to assess CDR3 similarity, and unrooted trees were constructed with ape in R 3.6.1. What TCRdb holds here is the immuneACCESS table cut down to in-frame rearrangements. Part of the clones is not present; checked against another copy, under half of the missing clones reflect an unresolved V gene, and the others are unexplained. V, J and clone size are taken as reported in that table, and D and trimming were inferred from the DNA itself. Recorded for this sample are about 79,000 clones; roughly 80% of them occurred a single time. Of the sample, about 1.7% is held by the ten largest clones.

In the ViraFEST assay, PBMC were stimulated with viral peptide pools, and antigen-specific CD4+ T cell clonotypes were then identified by expansion using TCR sequencing. After around 10 days of culture, CD4+ T cells were isolated with the EasySep CD4+ T cell isolation kit. None of the healthy vaccine recipients had a prior SARS-CoV-2 infection, which was confirmed by nucleocapsid antibody tests that came back negative both before and after vaccination. Each well held two million PBMC cultured in IMDM containing around 5% human AB serum, 8.5 to 10 IU/ml IL-2 and gentamicin, along with about 9.3 ug/ml peptides. Half of the culture medium was replaced with fresh IL-2-containing medium on days 3 and 7. Unless noted otherwise, every peptide stimulation condition was grown in triplicate wells. Using Ficoll-Paque Plus gradient centrifugation, PBMC were separated from whole blood and then either used fresh or cryopreserved at -140C. The spike proteins of SARS-CoV-2 and of the common cold coronaviruses HCoV-NL63, HCoV-OC43 and HCoV-229E were spanned by overlapping peptide pools. The QIAamp micro DNA kit was used to extract genomic DNA from the cultured CD4+ T cells.

This specimen comes from a study of vaccination effects on CD4 cells after COVID-19 (dated by TCRdb to 2021 to 2024). Background on the whole study: Participants received two doses of either the BNT162b2 or the mRNA-1273 mRNA SARS-CoV-2 vaccine. The study compared SARS-CoV-2 spike-specific CD4+ TCR repertoires before and after mRNA vaccination in COVID-19 convalescent patients and infection-naive vaccine recipients. The full study included some eleven COVID-19 convalescent patients and several SARS-CoV-2-naive healthy vaccine recipients. The Oncomine TCR Beta short-read assay on an Illumina iSeq 100 was used to sequence cultures from other donors in the study. General findings and caveats noted by the study authors: The study was limited by a small number of convalescent patients and lacked early post-infection timepoints. Both infection-induced and vaccine-induced clones contracted markedly at late post-vaccination timepoints, which is consistent with waning T cell responses. In healthy vaccine recipients, vaccine-induced clones were almost all SARS-CoV-2 mono-reactive, with only 1 of 255 being cross-reactive with common cold coronaviruses.

Its CDR3 holds 14 amino acids, cysteine through phenylalanine. CDR3 DNA is the only sequence kept; it has 42 bases, read in frame from the first base. Reading the germline V gene gives CDR1 SNHLY and CDR2 FYNNEI. Unmatched junction bases come to 5, with V trimmed by 6 bases and J by 7 bases. The V and J genes are TRBV2 and TRBJ1-4, with 10 bases matching TRBD1. The TCR was taken from a human donor who received a COVID-19 vaccine. This specimen was CD4+ T cells from PBMCs cultured with HCoV-229E spike peptides, taken before COVID-19 vaccination. Interpreted using the paper, the cell subset or site label stands for: HCoV-229E spike overlapping peptide pool stimulation. The CDR3 reads as follows: CASRGDRGGEKLFF. The DNA reads TGTGCCAGCAGGGGGGACAGGGGTGGTGAAAAACTGTTTTTT.